Below, 14 T cell receptor beta chains from the same sample are listed, as sequenced in a study of tumor-infiltrating lymphocytes in localized non-small cell lung cancer. Here immunoSEQ multiplex PCR was the method, and the copy in TCRdb shows in-frame clones only, minus some. The sample lists under 20,000 clones, roughly four fifths occurring once. Sample: lung tumor tissue. The receptors come from a human donor with non-small cell lung cancer.

A word on this clone: Other DNA variants within this sample encode the same CDR3. The chain employs TRBV25-1 and TRBJ2-1, with D perhaps assigned TRBD1 or TRBD2 (6 bases each). In germline, CDR1 is MGHDK, CDR2 SYGVNS. Trimming shortened V by 3 bases and J by 8 bases, and 17 bases separated the two germline ends. The CDR3 sequence is 15 residues long. CDR3 nucleotide sequence: TGTGCCAGCAGTGAGGCCGGGGGCAAGGGCGATGAGCAGTTCTTC. This encodes CASSEAGGKGDEQFF.

Judged by abundance, this clone is large. This chain links TRBV10-1 with TRBJ1-1; D gene ambiguous. The germline V and J ends were trimmed by 3 bases and 3 bases, with 8 bases remaining between them. CDR3 size: 13 residues. Germline values: CDR1 WNHNN, CDR2 SYGVQD (reference sequence). The chain's CDR3 is CASSDHKHTEAFF. The CDR3 DNA sequence: TGCGCCAGCAGTGACCACAAGCACACTGAAGCTTTCTTT.

The chain joins TRBV2 to TRBJ1-2; 7 bases line up with TRBD1. Germline V gene sequence: CDR1 SNHLY, CDR2 FYNNEI. The CDR3 covers 14 residues. With V trimmed by 7 bases and J by 4 bases, 9 bases remained unmatched. The CDR3 loop reads CASNDRDGGYGYTF. The CDR3 nucleotides are TGTGCCAGCAACGACAGGGACGGTGGCTATGGCTACACCTTC.

This clone came up a few times. The gene calls are TRBV9 and TRBJ2-5; TRBD2 matches at 8 bases. The germline V gene encodes CDR1 SGDLS and CDR2 YYNGEE. The V segment lost 2 bases and the J segment 4 bases; nucleotides outside the gene matches: 7. This CDR3 is built from 15 residues. The CDR3 reads CASSVAGGLVETQYF. The CDR3 coding sequence is TGTGCCAGCAGCGTGGCGGGAGGACTCGTAGAGACCCAGTACTTC.

The chain employs TRBV9 and TRBJ2-7; 10 bases agree with TRBD1. The CDR3 is made up of 14 amino acids. V was clipped by 7 bases and J by 2 bases; unmatched bases: 6. The V gene's germline CDR1 is SGDLS and CDR2 YYNGEE. CDR3 in amino acids: CASDSGTGAYEQYF. In nucleotides, the CDR3 is TGTGCCAGCGATTCCGGGACAGGGGCCTACGAGCAGTACTTC.

The rearrangement links TRBV5-1 to TRBJ1-2; the match to TRBD1 covers 11 bases. Losses at the gene ends were 0 bases for V and 7 bases for J; bases not matched to a gene: 2. This CDR3 is 14 amino acids long. Germline loops: CDR1 SGHRS, CDR2 YFSETQ. In nucleotides, the CDR3 is TGCGCCAGCAGCTTGGGGACAGGGGGCGCTGGCTACACCTTC. As protein: CASSLGTGGAGYTF.

The chain recombines TRBV29-1 with TRBJ2-3; D remains unclear. The CDR3 covers 11 residues. CDR1 SQVTM and CDR2 ANQGSEA come from the germline V gene. V lost 8 bases and J lost 5, with 11 bases in between. The CDR3 spells CSYRKGDTQYF. CDR3 nucleotides: TGCAGCTATCGGAAAGGAGATACGCAGTATTTT.

By its share, this clone is medium-sized (0.01 to 0.1%). The chain is built from TRBV2 and TRBJ2-7; D not certain. This CDR3 region has 11 residues. V was shortened by 3 bases and J by 4 bases, with 4 bases between the two germline ends. Germline CDR1 reads SNHLY; CDR2 reads FYNNEI. CDR3 sequence: CASSDWYEQYF. CDR3 sequence (DNA): TGTGCCAGCAGTGACTGGTACGAGCAGTACTTC.

The V call is TRBV12-5, the J call TRBJ1-2, with D perhaps TRBD1 (5 bases). Germline V lookup: CDR1 LGHNT, CDR2 FRNRAP. The CDR3 runs to 12 residues. The CDR3 region is CALWRGYYGYTF. CDR3 coding DNA: TGTGCACTATGGAGGGGATATTATGGCTACACCTTC.

In DNA, the CDR3 is TGTGCCAGTAGTCTCCGGGAGTCGGGGAGAAAAAACATTCAGTACTTC. Translating gives CASSLRESGRKNIQYF. The chain couples TRBV19 to TRBJ2-4; TRBD2 might be the D (6 bases). V lost 5 bases and J lost 4, with 18 bases in between. Germline-derived CDR1 and CDR2 are LNHDA and SQIVND (reference sequence). The CDR3 is made up of 16 amino acids.

This clone was detected only once. This chain joins TRBV4-1 and TRBJ2-3, with 12 bases identical to TRBD2. The ends lost 1 base at V and 4 bases at J; junction bases unmatched: 12. The V gene's germline CDR1 is MGHRA and CDR2 YSYEKL. This CDR3 region has 19 residues. The CDR3 sequence: CASSQAGSSGGAWPDTQYF. The CDR3 region has the DNA TGCGCCAGCAGCCAAGCGGGATCTAGCGGGGGGGCATGGCCAGATACGCAGTATTTT.

This clone was detected once. The rearrangement links TRBV5-6 to TRBJ2-5; the D is unclear. The V end was cut by 4 bases, the J end by 4 bases, with 8 bases between. CDR3 length equals 12 residues. Germline V gene data show CDR1 as SGHDT and CDR2 as YYEEEE. The CDR3 DNA is TGTGCCAGCAGCCCTGACGGAGAGACCCAGTACTTC. It codes for CASSPDGETQYF. Full variable domain (rest looked up from reference TRBV5-6 and TRBJ2-5): DAGVTQSPTHLIKTRGQQVTLRCSPKSGHDTVSWYQQALGQGPQFIFQYYEEEERQRGNFPDRFSGHQFPNYSSELNVNALLLGDSALYLCASSPDGETQYFGPGTRLLVL.

This clone has just a few counts. The rearrangement joins TRBV5-6 to TRBJ2-5; 11 bases fit TRBD2. The V segment lost 2 bases and the J segment 2 bases; nucleotides outside the gene matches: 2. Germline loops: CDR1 SGHDT, CDR2 YYEEEE. The CDR3 runs 15 residues. The CDR3 sequence is CASSFGTSGQETQYF. CDR3 in DNA: TGTGCCAGCAGCTTCGGGACTAGCGGACAAGAGACCCAGTACTTC.

V is TRBV7-6 and J is TRBJ2-6; D is ambiguous. Trimming pared 1 base from V and 0 bases from J, leaving 22 bases between. Per the germline V gene, CDR1 is SGHVS and CDR2 is FNYEAQ. This CDR3 spans 21 amino acids. The CDR3 region is CASSLDRQFALLSSGANVLTF. The CDR3 DNA reads as TGTGCCAGCAGCTTAGATCGGCAGTTTGCGCTTCTAAGCTCTGGGGCCAACGTCCTGACTTTC. Full variable domain (outside the CDR3, taken from reference TRBV7-6 and TRBJ2-6): GAGVSQSPRYKVTKRGQDVALRCDPISGHVSLYWYRQALGQGPEFLTYFNYEAQQDKSGLPNDRFSAERPEGSISTLTIQRTEQRDSAMYRCASSLDRQFALLSSGANVLTFGAGSRLTVL.